Here is one T cell receptor (beta chain) with its context. Its target antigen remains unknown. Mismatch with germline at one junction end may stem from a read error. This same CDR3 is encoded by further DNA sequences in the sample. This sample stems from a study of shared clonotypes between healthy human individuals (TCRdb year 2020). Regarding the study in general: Two women and a few men aged 18 to 49 years were included in the cohort. For each donor, CD4 naive and CD4 memory were each run on three plates, CD8 naive on two plates, and CD8 memory on one plate. Blood TCR repertoires of roughly five healthy adults were deeply sequenced to estimate repertoire size and the extent of clonotype sharing between individuals. Different laboratories and diverse techniques were used to prepare libraries and sequence TCR repertoires, to increase sequencing depth and limit assay-specific biases. Each donor's leukapheresis produced roughly between roughly 0.9 and 8.9 billion PBMCs.

The donors were healthy, HIV-negative adults who had no recently reported acute infections or vaccinations. Only Caucasian adults living in Nashville, Tennessee, USA were represented among the donors. CD4+ T cells were enriched by magnetic negative selection; naive cells were then positively selected on CD45RA, and the negative fraction formed the memory subset. Blood was collected by leukapheresis, and PBMCs were isolated by Ficoll-Histopaque density gradient centrifugation and then cryopreserved in liquid nitrogen vapor phase. Analytical flow cytometry was used to check the purity and quantity of every magnetically sorted T cell population. Genomic DNA was isolated from every sorted fraction and measured by UV absorbance on a Nanodrop 2000c. From its cysteine to its phenylalanine, the CDR3 spans 13 amino acids. Only the CDR3 DNA stays, 39 bases, in frame from base 1. The germline V gene (reference sequence) provides CDR1 SSHAT and CDR2 FNYEAQ.

Overall study outcomes, separate from this receptor: Estimated clonotype richness was generally larger for naive than for memory subsets. Compared with non-shared clonotypes, the clonotypes found in all four sorted-subset donors had higher generation probabilities. The genetic and exposure-history diversity represented was limited by the small number of donors. Sampling was restricted to blood, and TCR repertoires in tissues likely differ from the TCR repertoires found in blood. Around 5% of naive CD4, roughly 3.6% of naive CD8, around 2.3% of memory CD4, and over 0.35% of memory CD8 clonotypes were shared across four donors. Even with the large sequencing depth, rarefaction of the sorted-subset datasets indicated that sequencing was incomplete. Pairwise subsampling indicated that sequencing depth was expected to affect the degree of clonotype sharing among donors.

Using the deep immunoSEQ assay, TCR CDR3 regions were amplified from genomic DNA by multiplex PCR. Genomic DNA extracted from each cell subset was distributed evenly over all wells of several immunoSEQ 96-well plates, and each plate served as one replicate. For sorted subsets, each replicate PCR was loaded with approximately 200 ng genomic DNA, equivalent to approximately 27,000 T cell genomes. Purified libraries were measured with a Qubit 3.0 fluorometer, size-checked on a Bioanalyzer 2100, and measured again with the KAPA Library Quantification kit. A separate single-read 150-cycle Illumina NextSeq 550 flow cell was used to sequence each immunoSEQ 96-well plate. The source study handled its data this way. Because only junctional sequences without quality scores were contained in the immunoSEQ output, filtering matching that applied to full-length reads could not be performed. To assign V/J genes and CDR3, sequences were annotated against IMGT germline references using PyIR, a Python wrapper for IgBLAST v1.9. Reads with weak V/J assignments (E-value above 1e-6), missing CDR3, stop codons, out-of-frame junctions, or ambiguous translated residues were removed. V3J clonotypes were defined as sequences sharing an identical inferred V gene, J gene, and CDR3 amino acid sequence. Percentage overlap between repertoires was computed as shared unique clonotypes divided by the size of the smaller repertoire. Three approaches were used to assess repertoire richness: RTK rarefaction, the Chao1 estimator, and Recon v2.1 estimates of unobserved clonotypes. Generation probabilities were computed with OLGA for all TCRbeta clonotypes obtained by the gDNA method from several donors. In its TCRdb copy, this immuneACCESS table keeps in-frame sequences only and misses some clones. Where compared with another copy, unresolved V genes explain less than half of these, and the others have no known cause. The V and J calls and clone size are taken from that table; D and trimming were inferred from the DNA. The sample includes approximately 2.5 million clones, with more than 90% observed a single time. Over 0.12% of the sample rests with the top ten.

The source is a man in his late teens or twenties in good health. The sequenced sample was naive CD4+ T cells sorted from blood. The meaning of the sample's cell subset or site label: CD45RA+ positively selected. Here the chain combines TRBV7-7 and TRBJ1-1; no D gene can be assigned with confidence. The DNA reads TGTGCTAGCAGCTTAGATAGGAACACTGAAGCTTTCTTT. Translated, it gives CASSLDRNTEAFF.